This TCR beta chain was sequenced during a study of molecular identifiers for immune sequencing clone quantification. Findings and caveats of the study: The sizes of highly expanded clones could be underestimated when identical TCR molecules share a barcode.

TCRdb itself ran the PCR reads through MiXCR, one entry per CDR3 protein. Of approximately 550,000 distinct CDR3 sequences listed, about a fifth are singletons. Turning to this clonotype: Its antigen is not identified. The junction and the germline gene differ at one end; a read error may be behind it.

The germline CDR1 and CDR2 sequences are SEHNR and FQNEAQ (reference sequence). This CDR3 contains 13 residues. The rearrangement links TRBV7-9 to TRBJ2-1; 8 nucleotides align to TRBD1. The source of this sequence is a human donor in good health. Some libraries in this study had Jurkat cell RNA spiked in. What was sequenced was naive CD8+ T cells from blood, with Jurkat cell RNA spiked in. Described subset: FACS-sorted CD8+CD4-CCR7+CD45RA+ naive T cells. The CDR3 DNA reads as TGTGCCAGCAGCTTAGTATCTTGGGACAGGATGATCTTC. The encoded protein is CASSLVSWDRMIF.